The rows below give T cell receptor beta chains drawn from one sample of a study of blood T cell repertoires in COVID-19. The repertoire was sequenced with immunoSEQ multiplex PCR; TCRdb's copy has only in-frame clones and lacks some. The table includes 450,000 or so clones, approximately 89% detected once. Sequenced: peripheral blood. The receptor source for this set is a man in his late teens or twenties with COVID-19, enrolled during active disease. The CDR3 runs from the conserved cysteine through the conserved F or W.

>TRBV19|TRBJ1-1|16
CASSPRDRGAPTEAFF
>TRBV25-1|TRBJ2-7|15
CASSEPGTGGQEQYF
>TRBV5-8|TRBJ1-1|14
CASSLGGGNTEAFF
>TRBV27|TRBJ1-3|15
CASSLSGNAGNTIYF
>TRBV6-6|TRBJ1-2|14
CASSHLQGNYGYTF
>TRBV2|TRBJ1-2|14
CASSIGQAMGGYTF
>TRBV4-1|TRBJ2-1|17
CASSQRWGTSGIPTQFF
>TRBV12-5|TRBJ1-2|13
CASGTSGQGSYTF
>TRBV19|TRBJ2-2|17
CASSIPPSAENTGELFF
>TRBV9|TRBJ2-5|19
CASSQRYPPGLAGTLTQYF
>TRBV27|TRBJ2-7|17
CASSLSILGGRAYEQYF
>TRBV14|TRBJ1-1|15
CASSQVRVVATEAFF
>TRBV2|TRBJ2-2|15
CASSGGQGGTGELFF
>TRBV2|TRBJ2-5|17
CASSEGTGGVGWETQYF
>TRBV27|TRBJ2-1|15
CASSVTGELSSGEFF
>TRBV27|TRBJ2-7|13
CASRPGTSSEQYF
>TRBV5-4|TRBJ1-2|13
CASSSWTGLSYTF
>TRBV25-1|TRBJ2-7|18
CASSDALGTGTSSYEQYF
>TRBV27|TRBJ2-7|14
CASRSPGQGYEQYF
>TRBV19|TRBJ1-5|14
CASRPQGTGQPQHF
>TRBV4-1|TRBJ1-5|14
CASSQDFSNQPQHF
>TRBV6-5|TRBJ1-4|15
CASSSSQGGNEKLFF